The 30 T cell receptor beta chains presented below share a single source sample, sequenced in a study of post-analysis software for immune sequencing data. Study results and caveats: Compared with controls, patients had more of roughly five TRBV segments, including TRBV5-6, TRBV5-1 and TRBV20-1.

Their antigens are not known. The authors incorporated unique molecular identifiers into the TCR beta cDNA libraries. One entry per CDR3 protein results from TCRdb running MiXCR on the PCR reads. The sample has 150,000 to 200,000 distinct CDR3 sequences, roughly 31% seen once. The sample was blood. The receptors derive from a girl aged 10 to 17 with multiple sclerosis.

Many counts were recorded for this clonotype. The CDR3 DNA sequence: TGTGCCAGCAGCTTTAGACAGGACGGCATTCAGTACTTC. It translates to CASSFRQDGIQYF. The rearrangement joins TRBV7-2 to TRBJ2-4; weak D call: TRBD1 (6 bases). CDR1 and CDR2 from the germline V gene are SGHTA and FQGNSA. Trimming took 3 bases from V and 9 from J, leaving 12 bases between them. CDR3 size: 13 residues.

The rearrangement uses TRBV27 and TRBJ1-1, with TRBD1 as a possible D gene (6 bases). Trimming took 8 bases from V and 8 from J, leaving 18 bases between them. CDR3 length: 13 amino acids. Germline-derived CDR1 and CDR2 are MNHEY and SMNVEV (reference sequence). Here the CDR3 reads CASHRQGREEAFF. CDR3 nucleotides: TGTGCCAGCCACCGCCAGGGGAGGGAGGAAGCTTTCTTT.

In this sample, this clonotype turned up a few times. The gene calls are TRBV11-2 and TRBJ1-3; weak D call: TRBD1 (5 bases). The CDR3 is made up of 14 amino acids. CDR1 and CDR2 from the germline V gene are SGHAT and FQNNGV. V lost 5 bases to trimming and J lost 8 bases, with 16 bases between them. The DNA for the CDR3 is TGTGCCAGCAGCCCCTCGTTTAGGGGTTACACCATATATTTT. Its protein product is CASSPSFRGYTIYF.

In this sample, this clonotype turned up a few times. CDR3 sequence reads: CASSQVSPSSGRANEQFF. Here the CDR3 DNA reads TGCGCCAGCAGCCAAGTTTCCCCCTCTAGCGGGAGGGCCAATGAGCAGTTCTTC. V gene TRBV4-1 combines with J gene TRBJ2-1; 12 bases line up with TRBD2. The CDR3 extends over 18 amino acids. From germline, CDR1 is MGHRA and CDR2 YSYEKL. V lost 1 base, J lost 6 bases, and 10 bases stayed unmatched.

This sequence joins TRBV5-1 and TRBJ2-6; 7 nucleotides agree with TRBD1. The germline V gene encodes CDR1 SGHRS and CDR2 YFSETQ. V lost 7 bases to trimming and J lost 0 bases; unmatched junction nucleotides: 16. CDR3 length equals 19 residues. The CDR3 here is CASSPRGTAIGSGANVLTF. In nucleotides, the CDR3 is TGCGCCAGCTCTCCGAGGGGGACAGCAATTGGCTCTGGGGCCAACGTCCTGACTTTC.

Many counts were recorded for this clonotype. This rearrangement joins TRBV4-2 to TRBJ1-5; weak D call: TRBD1 (5 bases). Germline-derived CDR1 and CDR2 are LGHNA and YNFKEQ. Between the trimmed V and J ends, which lost 0 bases and 7 bases, there was a span of 13 bases. This CDR3 is built from 15 residues. In DNA form, the CDR3 reads TGTGCCAGCAGCCAAGAAAGGACATTGCGGCAGCCCCAGCATTTT. Its translation: CASSQERTLRQPQHF.

V usage is TRBV12-3 or TRBV12-4 and J usage is TRBJ2-3, with D hard to call. The CDR3 spans 12 residues. The V gene lost 3 bases and the J gene lost 11 bases, with 12 bases spanning the gap. The CDR3 region has the DNA TGTGCCAGCAGTTTGGGAACAGATGTGCAGTATTTT. It translates to CASSLGTDVQYF.

This clonotype appeared a few times. The rearrangement links TRBV5-1 to TRBJ2-3, with D possibly TRBD1 on 5 matching bases. Looked up from germline, CDR1 is SGHRS and CDR2 is YFSETQ. The CDR3 sequence is 16 residues long. Trimming shortened V by 0 bases and J by 3 bases, and 14 bases separated the two germline ends. The CDR3 nucleotides read TGCGCCAGCAGCTTGGTTTCAGGGTTCGCGACAGATACGCAGTATTTT. It encodes CASSLVSGFATDTQYF. The entire variable domain, with the rest obtained from reference TRBV5-1 and TRBJ2-3, is as follows: KAGVTQTPRYLIKTRGQQVTLSCSPISGHRSVSWYQQTPGQGLQFLFEYFSETQRNKGNFPGRFSGRQFSNSRSEMNVSTLELGDSALYLCASSLVSGFATDTQYFGPGTRLTVL.

The gene calls are TRBV12-3 or TRBV12-4 and TRBJ2-3; TRBD2 is a possible D gene (6 bases). The CDR3 is made up of 15 amino acids. V lost 3 bases, J lost 1 base, and 11 bases lay in between. CDR3 loop: CASSFSGTGTDTQYF. As DNA, the CDR3 is TGTGCCAGCAGTTTCTCAGGGACTGGCACAGATACGCAGTATTTT.

This clonotype appeared a few times. The gene calls are TRBV4-1 and TRBJ1-6; TRBD1 aligns across 12 bases. Trimming at V came to 5 bases and at J to 8 bases, leaving 10 bases not matched to a gene. CDR1 and CDR2 (germline): MGHRA, YSYEKL. This CDR3 is built from 17 residues. The chain's CDR3 is CASSLTGTGGADSPLHF. CDR3 coding DNA: TGCGCCAGCAGCTTAACCGGGACAGGGGGCGCGGATTCACCCCTCCACTTT.

This clonotype was picked up many times. This CDR3 reads CASSLSAGANEQYF. The CDR3 DNA is TGCGCCAGCAGCTTGTCGGCGGGAGCGAACGAGCAGTACTTC. This chain links TRBV5-1 with TRBJ2-7, with 7 positions matching TRBD2. CDR1 SGHRS and CDR2 YFSETQ come from the germline V gene. The ends lost 1 base at V and 5 bases at J; junction bases unmatched: 6. The CDR3 extends over 14 amino acids.

This clonotype was observed at least ten times. The chain links TRBV5-5 to TRBJ2-1; 7 bases align to TRBD2. CDR1 and CDR2 from the germline V gene are SGHKS and YYEKEE (reference sequence). This CDR3 contains 15 residues. V lost 3 bases to trimming and J lost 2 bases; unmatched junction nucleotides: 5. The CDR3 protein is CASSSAGNTYNEQFF. Here the CDR3 DNA reads TGTGCCAGCAGCTCAGCGGGGAATACCTACAATGAGCAGTTCTTC.

This chain links TRBV4-2 with TRBJ2-7; D may be TRBD1 (6 bases). The DNA matches TRBJ2-5 better at its end, which makes the J call doubtful. This CDR3 has 13 residues. CDR1 and CDR2 (germline): LGHNA, YNFKEQ. The CDR3 sequence: CASRMGAAGTQYF. In DNA, the CDR3 is TGTGCCAGCAGGATGGGGGCCGCTGGGACCCAGTACTTC.

This clonotype has only a few counts. One end of the junction fails to match germline, which may point to a read error. The V and J genes are TRBV19 and TRBJ2-7, with no clear D. Germline values: CDR1 LNHDA, CDR2 SQIVND (reference sequence). This CDR3 is 13 amino acids long. The CDR3 loop is CASRGLNDDERYF. The CDR3 region has the DNA TGTGCCAGTAGGGGGTTAAATGACGACGAGCGGTACTTC.

This clonotype has just a few counts. The chain uses TRBV29-1 and TRBJ1-1, with a weak D call TRBD1 (5 bases). This CDR3 region has 13 residues. The ends were cut back, 7 bases at V and 1 base at J, with 13 bases in the middle. Germline CDR1 SQVTM, CDR2 ANQGSEA. CDR3 coding DNA: TGCAGCGGAGAATTGACAGCGAACACTGAAGCTTTCTTT. Protein sequence: CSGELTANTEAFF. The full variable domain, with the rest looked up from reference TRBV29-1 and TRBJ1-1, is SAVISQKPSRDICQRGTSLTIQCQVDSQVTMMFWYRQQPGQSLTLIATANQGSEATYESGFVIDKFPISRPNLTFSTLTVSNMSPEDSSIYLCSGELTANTEAFFGQGTRLTVV.

About this clonotype itself: A much larger clone differs by one base, so this may be a read error. The chain has TRBV27 and TRBJ2-1; no firm D call. The CDR3 loop spans 15 amino acids. V was clipped by 5 bases and J by 2 bases, with 13 bases between them. Germline CDR1 MNHEY, CDR2 SMNVEV (reference sequence). CDR3 nucleotide sequence: TGTGCCAGCAGTCTTGGACGGGCCACCTACAATGAGCAGTTCTTC. Encoded protein: CASSLGRATYNEQFF.

The J gene is TRBJ2-7, the V gene TRBV7-2, with D maybe TRBD1 (5 bases). V was trimmed by 5 bases and J by 0 bases, leaving 11 bases between them. The CDR3 sequence is 14 residues long. Germline V lookup: CDR1 SGHTA, CDR2 FQGNSA. CDR3 protein: CASSPDSNSYEQYF. In DNA form, the CDR3 reads TGTGCCAGCAGCCCTGACAGCAACTCCTACGAGCAGTACTTC.

Of note for this clonotype: A read error may be the cause here, since a much bigger clone is one base away. The chain employs TRBV5-8 and TRBJ2-7; 9 bases line up with TRBD1. Germline V gene lookup returns CDR1 SGHTS and CDR2 YDEGEE. This CDR3 is built from 13 residues. The CDR3 here is CAGRRDRAPEQYF. CDR3 sequence (DNA): TGTGCCGGCAGGCGGGACAGGGCCCCCGAGCAGTACTTC.

Details on this clonotype: A much larger clone is a single base away; this may be a read error. The V gene is TRBV15, the J gene TRBJ2-5; a weak D match, TRBD1 (6 bases). CDR3 length equals 13 residues. V shed 0 bases and J shed 5 bases, with 7 bases lying between them. CDR1 is LNHNV, CDR2 YYDKDF, per germline (reference sequence). The DNA of the CDR3 is TGTGCCACCAGCAGAGATCAGGGGGAGACCCAGTACTTC. This sequence encodes CATSRDQGETQYF.

There are a few counts of this clonotype. An end of the junction differs from the germline gene, which may be a read error. The chain recombines TRBV7-9 with TRBJ2-5; no reliable D call. The CDR3 spans 14 residues. Germline V gene data show CDR1 as SEHNR and CDR2 as FQNEAQ (reference sequence). The CDR3 sequence is CSSSPADLEKTQYF. In DNA form, the CDR3 reads TGTTCCAGCAGCCCCGCCGACCTTGAAAAGACCCAGTACTTC.

This clonotype was recorded at least ten times. In DNA form, the CDR3 reads TGCAGCGTTGCGGCTAGCGGAGGGGGGGAGACCCAGTACTTC. Protein sequence: CSVAASGGGETQYF. The gene calls are TRBV29-1 and TRBJ2-5, with D tentatively TRBD2 (7 bases). Germline V lookup: CDR1 SQVTM, CDR2 ANQGSEA. The CDR3 has 14 amino acids. With 4 bases removed from V and 5 bases from J, the gap between germline ends came to 17 bases.

Ten or more counts support this clonotype. The chain couples TRBV29-1 to TRBJ1-2, with 9 bases aligning to TRBD1. The junction had 2 bases not matched to a gene; V was cut back by 7 bases and J by 2 bases. CDR3 size: 12 residues. CDR1 SQVTM and CDR2 ANQGSEA come from the germline V gene. DNA for the CDR3: TGCAGCGCCGGGACAGGGAACTATGGCTACACCTTC. Amino acids: CSAGTGNYGYTF.

This clonotype was recorded a few times. The chain employs TRBV10-3 and TRBJ1-1; 8 bases agree with TRBD1. The CDR3 is 14 residues long. V was clipped by 7 bases and J by 5 bases; unmatched bases: 9. CDR1 and CDR2 (germline): ENHRY, SYGVKD. The DNA of the CDR3 is TGTGCCATCAAATCGGGACAGGTTGGGACTGAAGCTTTCTTT. It specifies CAIKSGQVGTEAFF.

This clonotype was counted ten times or more. CDR3 in DNA: TGTGCCAGCAGCTTGGTAGGGCACGATGGCTACACCTTC. This codes for CASSLVGHDGYTF. The chain links TRBV5-5 to TRBJ1-2; D remains ambiguous. V was cut by 0 bases and J by 6 bases, with 9 bases left in between. Germline loops: CDR1 SGHKS, CDR2 YYEKEE (reference sequence). The CDR3 has 13 amino acids. Using reference TRBV5-5 and TRBJ1-2 for the parts outside the CDR3, the full variable domain is DAGVTQSPTHLIKTRGQQVTLRCSPISGHKSVSWYQQVLGQGPQFIFQYYEKEERGRGNFPDRFSARQFPNYSSELNVNALLLGDSALYLCASSLVGHDGYTFGSGTRLTVV.

This chain joins TRBV12-3 or TRBV12-4 and TRBJ1-5; TRBD1 matches at 10 bases. The CDR3 covers 17 residues. Trimming took 7 bases from V and 7 from J; bases not matched to a gene: 16. As DNA, the CDR3 is TGTGCCAGCACCCGGGGGTTGGGGACAGGGGTCCCACAGCCCCAGCATTTT. Protein product: CASTRGLGTGVPQPQHF.

This clonotype was observed at least ten times. V gene TRBV20-1 combines with J gene TRBJ2-7, with TRBD2 identical over 9 bases. There are 15 residues in the CDR3. Germline loops: CDR1 DFQATT, CDR2 SNEGSKA (reference sequence). The V gene end was trimmed by 3 bases and the J gene end by 7 bases; junction bases not matched to a gene: 13. CDR3 nucleotides: TGCAGTGCTAGTCCCCTAGCGGGGACCGCTGGTGAGCAGTACTTC. Translation: CSASPLAGTAGEQYF.

This chain uses TRBV12-3 or TRBV12-4 with TRBJ1-1, with 8 bases lining up with TRBD1. The CDR3 is made up of 14 amino acids. V lost 8 bases to trimming and J lost 5 bases; unmatched junction nucleotides: 10. CDR3 in DNA: TGTGCCAGCGGCATCGGACAGGGAGGAACTGAAGCTTTCTTT. Translation gives CASGIGQGGTEAFF.

Only one count was recorded for this clonotype. V gene TRBV4-1 combines with J gene TRBJ2-2; D is tentatively TRBD1 or TRBD2 (5 bases each). Germline V gene sequence: CDR1 MGHRA, CDR2 YSYEKL. The CDR3 length is 14 residues. Trimming took 1 base from V and 3 from J, leaving 6 bases between them. CDR3 DNA: TGCGCCAGCAGCCAAGTGGGGGACACCGGGGAGCTGTTTTTT. It translates to CASSQVGDTGELFF.

This clonotype was counted only a few times. The rearrangement links TRBV5-6 to TRBJ1-2; tentatively, D is TRBD1 (6 bases). From germline, CDR1 is SGHDT and CDR2 YYEEEE. This CDR3 comprises 16 residues. With 2 bases removed from V and 4 bases from J, the gap between germline ends came to 18 bases. In DNA, the CDR3 is TGTGCCAGCAGCTTTACTACTTACAGGGATGGCTATGGCTACACCTTC. Amino acid sequence: CASSFTTYRDGYGYTF.

The sample holds a few counts of this clonotype. The junction shows a germline mismatch at one end, possibly a read error. The gene calls are TRBV24-1 and TRBJ2-5, with 7 positions matching TRBD1. Germline V gene data show CDR1 as KGHDR and CDR2 as SFDVKD. CDR3 size: 18 residues. This chain's CDR3 is CATSDHHGTAQTQGTQYF. The CDR3 nucleotides read TGTGCCACCAGTGATCACCACGGGACAGCTCAGACCCAAGGGACCCAGTACTTC.